These 3 T cell receptor beta chains came from one sample sequenced in a study of blood T cell repertoires in COVID-19. Here immunoSEQ multiplex PCR was the method, and the copy in TCRdb shows in-frame clones only, minus some. The data hold 250,000 to 400,000 clones, with around 88% observed a single time. The sample taken for sequencing was peripheral blood. All receptors derive from a woman in her 30s with COVID-19, enrolled during active disease.

V usage is TRBV5-6 and J usage is TRBJ2-5; 7 bases match TRBD2. This CDR3 spans 17 amino acids. The V gene's germline CDR1 is SGHDT and CDR2 YYEEEE. Losses at the gene ends were 1 base for V and 5 bases for J; bases not matched to a gene: 14. The CDR3 region is CASSLLSGAQGGETQYF. The DNA for the CDR3 is TGTGCCAGCAGCTTGCTGAGCGGGGCCCAAGGTGGGGAGACCCAGTACTTC.

This clone was detected only once. J is TRBJ1-6 and V is TRBV5-3, with TRBD1 as a possible D gene (6 bases). TRBV5-3 counts as an open reading frame of uncertain function. The CDR3 is 17 residues long. The V end was cut by 4 bases, the J end by 7 bases, with 21 bases between. The CDR3 DNA is TGTGCCAGAAGCCCTAACCCCCTAACAGGGAACAATTCACCCCTCCACTTT. Protein product: CARSPNPLTGNNSPLHF.

The chain carries TRBV2 and TRBJ2-2, with 9 bases aligning to TRBD1. Germline V gene sequence: CDR1 SNHLY, CDR2 FYNNEI. V lost 6 bases to trimming and J lost 5 bases; unmatched junction nucleotides: 1. The CDR3 runs 13 residues. The CDR3 nucleotides read TGTGCCAGCAGCGGACAGGGGACCGGGGAGCTGTTTTTT. This codes for CASSGQGTGELFF.